This TCR beta chain was observed in a study of T-cell reconstitution after alpha-beta-depleted transplantation in children. Unique molecular identifiers tagged the TCRbeta library. MiXCR, applied by TCRdb to the PCR reads, yields one record per CDR3 protein. Counted here are hundreds of thousands of distinct CDR3 sequences, around 13% occurring once; the ten biggest clones make up around 2.2%. The CDR3 consists of 13 residues. Trimming removed 4 bases from V and 3 bases from J, with 11 bases in between. The germline V gene has CDR1 SGHRS and CDR2 YFSETQ. J is TRBJ2-7 and V is TRBV5-1; D perhaps matches TRBD2 (5 bases). The sample was PBMCs, mostly from graft donor cells, taken 360 days after TCRalphabeta/CD19-depleted stem cell transplant. This sequence was found in a male patient between 10 and 17 years old who had a stem cell transplant for acute myeloid leukemia, so the T cells may come from the graft donor. The CDR3 spells CASSPGWRYEQYF. For the CDR3, the DNA is TGCGCCAGCAGCCCGGGGTGGCGCTACGAGCAGTACTTC.